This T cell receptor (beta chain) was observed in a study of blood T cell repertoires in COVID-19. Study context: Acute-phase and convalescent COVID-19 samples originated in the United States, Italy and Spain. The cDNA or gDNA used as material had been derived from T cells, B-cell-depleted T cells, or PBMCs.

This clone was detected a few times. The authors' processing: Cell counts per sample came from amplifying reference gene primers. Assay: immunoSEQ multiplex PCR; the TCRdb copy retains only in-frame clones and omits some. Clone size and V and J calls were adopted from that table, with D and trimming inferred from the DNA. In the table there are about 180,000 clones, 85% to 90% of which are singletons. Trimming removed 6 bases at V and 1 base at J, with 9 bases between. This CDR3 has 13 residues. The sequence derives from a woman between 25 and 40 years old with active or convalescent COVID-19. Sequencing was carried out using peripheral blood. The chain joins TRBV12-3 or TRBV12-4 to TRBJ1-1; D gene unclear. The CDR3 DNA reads TGTGCCAGCAGATTAACCAGGAACACTGAAGCTTTCTTT. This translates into CASRLTRNTEAFF.